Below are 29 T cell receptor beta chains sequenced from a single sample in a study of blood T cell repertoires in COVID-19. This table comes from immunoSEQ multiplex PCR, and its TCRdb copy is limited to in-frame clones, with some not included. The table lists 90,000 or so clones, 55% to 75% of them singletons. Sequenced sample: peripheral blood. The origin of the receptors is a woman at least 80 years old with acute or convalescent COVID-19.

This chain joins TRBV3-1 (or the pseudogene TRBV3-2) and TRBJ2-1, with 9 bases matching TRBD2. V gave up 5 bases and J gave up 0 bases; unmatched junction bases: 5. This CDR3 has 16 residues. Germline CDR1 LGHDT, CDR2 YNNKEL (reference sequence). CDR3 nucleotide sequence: TGTGCCAGCAGCGCGCTAGCGGGGAGCTCCTACAATGAGCAGTTCTTC. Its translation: CASSALAGSSYNEQFF.

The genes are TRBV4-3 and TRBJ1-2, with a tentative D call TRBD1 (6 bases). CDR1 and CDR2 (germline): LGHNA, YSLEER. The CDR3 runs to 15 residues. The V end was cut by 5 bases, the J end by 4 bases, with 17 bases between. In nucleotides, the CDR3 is TGCGCCAGCAGCAAAAGGGGGGGGATTACCTATGGCTACACCTTC. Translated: CASSKRGGITYGYTF.

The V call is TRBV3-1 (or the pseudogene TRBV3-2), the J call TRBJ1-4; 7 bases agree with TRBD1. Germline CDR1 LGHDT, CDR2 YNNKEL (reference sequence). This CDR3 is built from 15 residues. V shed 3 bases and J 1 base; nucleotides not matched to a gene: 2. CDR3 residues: CASSHGTVTNEKLFF. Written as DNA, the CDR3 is TGTGCCAGCAGCCATGGGACAGTAACTAATGAAAAACTGTTTTTT.

CDR3 region: CASGLESSYEQYF. CDR3 in DNA: TGTGCCAGCGGTTTAGAGAGCTCCTACGAGCAGTACTTC. V gene TRBV2 combines with J gene TRBJ2-7, with unresolved D. Trimming removed 8 bases from V and 0 bases from J, with 11 bases in between. The germline gives CDR1 SNHLY, CDR2 FYNNEI. The CDR3 is 13 amino acids.

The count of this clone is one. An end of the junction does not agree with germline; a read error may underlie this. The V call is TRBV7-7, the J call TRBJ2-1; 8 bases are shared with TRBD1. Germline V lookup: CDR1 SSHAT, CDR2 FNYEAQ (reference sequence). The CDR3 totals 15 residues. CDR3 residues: CASSLNRGVGNEQFF. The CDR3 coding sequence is TGTGCTAGCAGCTTAAACAGGGGGGTCGGCAATGAGCAGTTCTTC.

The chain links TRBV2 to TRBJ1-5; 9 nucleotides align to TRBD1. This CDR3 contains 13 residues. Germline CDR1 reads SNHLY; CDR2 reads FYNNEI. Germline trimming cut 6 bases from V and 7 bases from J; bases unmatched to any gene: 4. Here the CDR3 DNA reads TGTGCCAGCAGGGGACAGGGAGGCCAGCCCCAGCATTTT. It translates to CASRGQGGQPQHF.

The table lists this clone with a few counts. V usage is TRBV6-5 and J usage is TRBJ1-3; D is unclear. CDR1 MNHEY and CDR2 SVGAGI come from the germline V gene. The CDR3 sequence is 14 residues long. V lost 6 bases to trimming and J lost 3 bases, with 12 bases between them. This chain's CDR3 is CASRAEARGNTIYF. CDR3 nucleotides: TGTGCCAGCAGGGCTGAGGCACGTGGAAACACCATATATTTT.

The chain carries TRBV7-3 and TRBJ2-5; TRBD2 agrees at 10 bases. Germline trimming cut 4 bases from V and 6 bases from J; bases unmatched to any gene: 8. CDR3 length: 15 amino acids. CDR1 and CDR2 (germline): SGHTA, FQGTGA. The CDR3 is CASSSLGSGGKTQYF. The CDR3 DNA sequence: TGTGCCAGCAGCTCCCTGGGTAGCGGGGGGAAGACCCAGTACTTC.

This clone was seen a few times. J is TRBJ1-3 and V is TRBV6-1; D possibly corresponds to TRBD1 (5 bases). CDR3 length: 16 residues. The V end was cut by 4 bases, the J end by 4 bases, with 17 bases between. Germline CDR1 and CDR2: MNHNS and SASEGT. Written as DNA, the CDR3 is TGTGCCAGCAGTGCGACGGGGGAGGTAACGGGAAACACCATATATTTT. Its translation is CASSATGEVTGNTIYF.

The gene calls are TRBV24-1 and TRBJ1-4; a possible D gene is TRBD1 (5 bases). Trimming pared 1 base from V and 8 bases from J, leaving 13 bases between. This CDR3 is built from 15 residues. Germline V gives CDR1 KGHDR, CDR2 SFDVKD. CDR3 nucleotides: TGTGCCACCAGTGATTTATGGGGAGGGGACGAAAAACTGTTTTTT. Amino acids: CATSDLWGGDEKLFF.

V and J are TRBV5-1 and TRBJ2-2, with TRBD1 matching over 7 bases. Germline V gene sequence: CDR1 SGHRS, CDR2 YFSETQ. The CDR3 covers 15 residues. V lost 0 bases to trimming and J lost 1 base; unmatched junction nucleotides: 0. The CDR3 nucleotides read TGCGCCAGCAGCTTGGGGACAGGGAACACCGGGGAGCTGTTTTTT. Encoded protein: CASSLGTGNTGELFF.

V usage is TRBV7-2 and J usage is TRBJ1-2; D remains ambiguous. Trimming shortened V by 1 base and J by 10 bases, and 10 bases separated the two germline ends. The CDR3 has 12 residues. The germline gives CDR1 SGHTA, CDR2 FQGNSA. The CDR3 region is CASSLEARVYTF. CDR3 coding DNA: TGTGCCAGCAGCTTAGAGGCACGGGTCTACACCTTC.

The CDR3 bases are TGTGCCAGCAGCCCAGGCTGGGCCAACCCGCAGTACTTC. It is translated as CASSPGWANPQYF. The chain uses TRBV4-2 and TRBJ2-7, with D uncertain. V lost 4 bases to trimming and J lost 9 bases, with 16 bases between them. The CDR3 is 13 amino acids. Germline CDR1 is LGHNA and CDR2 is YNFKEQ.

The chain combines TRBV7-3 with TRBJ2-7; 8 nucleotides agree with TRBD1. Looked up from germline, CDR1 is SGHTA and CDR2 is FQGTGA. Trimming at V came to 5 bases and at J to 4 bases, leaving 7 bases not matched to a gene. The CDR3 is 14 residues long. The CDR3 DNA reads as TGTGCCAGCAGCCTGCGGACAGGGAGGTACGAGCAGTACTTC. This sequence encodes CASSLRTGRYEQYF.

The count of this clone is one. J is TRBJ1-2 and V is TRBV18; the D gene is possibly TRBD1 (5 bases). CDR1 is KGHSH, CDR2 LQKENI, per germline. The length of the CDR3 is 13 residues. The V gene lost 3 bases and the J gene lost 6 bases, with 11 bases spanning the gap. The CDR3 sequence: CASSPGTTHGYTF. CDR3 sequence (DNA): TGTGCCAGCTCACCCGGGACTACCCATGGCTACACCTTC.

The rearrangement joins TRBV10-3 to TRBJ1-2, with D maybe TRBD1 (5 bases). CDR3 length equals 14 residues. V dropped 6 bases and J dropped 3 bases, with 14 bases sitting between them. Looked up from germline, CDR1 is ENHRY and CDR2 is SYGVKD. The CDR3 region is CAISEGALDYGYTF. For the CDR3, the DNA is TGTGCCATCAGCGAAGGGGCCTTAGACTATGGCTACACCTTC.

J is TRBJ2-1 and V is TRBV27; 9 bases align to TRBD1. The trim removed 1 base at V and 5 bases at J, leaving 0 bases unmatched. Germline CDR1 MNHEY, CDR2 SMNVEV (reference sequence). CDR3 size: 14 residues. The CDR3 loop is CASSLWDRDNEQFF. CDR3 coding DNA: TGTGCCAGCAGTTTATGGGACAGGGACAATGAGCAGTTCTTC.

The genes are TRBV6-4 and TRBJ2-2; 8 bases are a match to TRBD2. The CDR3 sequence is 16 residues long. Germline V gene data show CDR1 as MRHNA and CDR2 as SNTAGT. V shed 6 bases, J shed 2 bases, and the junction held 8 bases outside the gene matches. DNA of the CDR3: TGTGCCAGCAGCAGTTCAGGGACTAGTAACACCGGGGAGCTGTTTTTT. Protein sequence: CASSSSGTSNTGELFF.

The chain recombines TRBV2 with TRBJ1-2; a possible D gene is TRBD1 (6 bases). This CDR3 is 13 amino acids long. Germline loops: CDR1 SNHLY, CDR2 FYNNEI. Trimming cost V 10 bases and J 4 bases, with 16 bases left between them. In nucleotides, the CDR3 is TGTGCCACCTCGAAGGGGGAGTCCTATGGCTACACCTTC. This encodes CATSKGESYGYTF.

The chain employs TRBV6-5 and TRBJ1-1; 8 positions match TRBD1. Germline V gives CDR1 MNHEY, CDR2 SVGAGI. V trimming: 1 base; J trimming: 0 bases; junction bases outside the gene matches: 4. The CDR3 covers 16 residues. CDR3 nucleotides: TGTGCCAGCAGTTACTTAAGACAGGGGATGAACACTGAAGCTTTCTTT. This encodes CASSYLRQGMNTEAFF.

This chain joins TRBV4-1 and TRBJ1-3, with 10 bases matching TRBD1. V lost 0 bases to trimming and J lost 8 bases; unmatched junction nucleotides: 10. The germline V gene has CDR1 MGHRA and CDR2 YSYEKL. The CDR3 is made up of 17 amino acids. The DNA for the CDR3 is TGCGCCAGCAGCCAAGAGCACCGGGACAGGGGATCTTACACCATATATTTT. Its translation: CASSQEHRDRGSYTIYF.

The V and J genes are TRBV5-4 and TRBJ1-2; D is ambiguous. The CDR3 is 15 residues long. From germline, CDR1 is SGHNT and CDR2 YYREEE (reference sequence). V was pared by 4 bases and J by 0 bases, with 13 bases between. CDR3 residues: CASSMRWATNYGYTF. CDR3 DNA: TGTGCCAGCAGCATGCGTTGGGCGACTAACTATGGCTACACCTTC.

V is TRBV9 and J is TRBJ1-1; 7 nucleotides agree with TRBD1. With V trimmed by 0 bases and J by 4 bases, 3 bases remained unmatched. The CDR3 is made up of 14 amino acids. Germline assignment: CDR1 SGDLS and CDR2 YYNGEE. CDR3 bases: TGTGCCAGCAGCGTAGGACAGGGAAGCACTGAAGCTTTCTTT. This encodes CASSVGQGSTEAFF.

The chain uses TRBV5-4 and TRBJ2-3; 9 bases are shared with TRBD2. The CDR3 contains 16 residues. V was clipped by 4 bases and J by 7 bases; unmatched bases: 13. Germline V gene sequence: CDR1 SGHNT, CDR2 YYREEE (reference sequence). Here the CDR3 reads CASSPPSSAGGHTQYF. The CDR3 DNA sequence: TGTGCCAGCAGCCCCCCTAGCTCAGCGGGGGGTCATACGCAGTATTTT.

CDR3 bases: TGCGCCAGCAGCTCCGGGGGGGGAGACAATCAGCCCCAGCATTTT. Its translation: CASSSGGGDNQPQHF. This chain uses TRBV5-1 with TRBJ1-5; D perhaps matches TRBD1 (5 bases). The germline V gene encodes CDR1 SGHRS and CDR2 YFSETQ. The CDR3 has 15 residues. V dropped 3 bases and J dropped 3 bases, with 13 bases sitting between them.

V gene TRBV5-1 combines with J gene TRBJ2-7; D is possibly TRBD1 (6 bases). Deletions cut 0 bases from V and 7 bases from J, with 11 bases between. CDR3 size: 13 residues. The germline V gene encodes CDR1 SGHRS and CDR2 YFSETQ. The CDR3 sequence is CASSLETGFEQYF. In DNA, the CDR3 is TGCGCCAGCAGCTTGGAGACAGGTTTTGAGCAGTACTTC. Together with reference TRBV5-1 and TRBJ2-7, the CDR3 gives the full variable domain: KAGVTQTPRYLIKTRGQQVTLSCSPISGHRSVSWYQQTPGQGLQFLFEYFSETQRNKGNFPGRFSGRQFSNSRSEMNVSTLELGDSALYLCASSLETGFEQYFGPGTRLTVT.

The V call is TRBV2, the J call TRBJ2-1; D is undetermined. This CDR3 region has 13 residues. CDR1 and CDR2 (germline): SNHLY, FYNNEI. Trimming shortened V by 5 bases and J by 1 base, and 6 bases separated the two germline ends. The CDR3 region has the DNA TGTGCCAGCAGTCTAGGATCCTACAATGAGCAGTTCTTC. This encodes CASSLGSYNEQFF.

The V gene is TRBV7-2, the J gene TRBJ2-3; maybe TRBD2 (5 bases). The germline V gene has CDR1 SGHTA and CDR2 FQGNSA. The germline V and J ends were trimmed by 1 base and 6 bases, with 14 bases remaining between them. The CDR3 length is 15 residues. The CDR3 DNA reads TGTGCCAGCAGCTTAGTAACGGTAGAGCGGGATACGCAGTATTTT. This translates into CASSLVTVERDTQYF.

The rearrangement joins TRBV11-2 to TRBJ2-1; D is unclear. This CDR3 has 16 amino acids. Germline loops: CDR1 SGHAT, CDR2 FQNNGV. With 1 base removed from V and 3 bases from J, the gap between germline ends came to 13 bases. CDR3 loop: CASSLVRSSGYNEQFF. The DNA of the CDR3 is TGTGCCAGCAGCTTAGTGAGGTCGTCGGGCTACAATGAGCAGTTCTTC.